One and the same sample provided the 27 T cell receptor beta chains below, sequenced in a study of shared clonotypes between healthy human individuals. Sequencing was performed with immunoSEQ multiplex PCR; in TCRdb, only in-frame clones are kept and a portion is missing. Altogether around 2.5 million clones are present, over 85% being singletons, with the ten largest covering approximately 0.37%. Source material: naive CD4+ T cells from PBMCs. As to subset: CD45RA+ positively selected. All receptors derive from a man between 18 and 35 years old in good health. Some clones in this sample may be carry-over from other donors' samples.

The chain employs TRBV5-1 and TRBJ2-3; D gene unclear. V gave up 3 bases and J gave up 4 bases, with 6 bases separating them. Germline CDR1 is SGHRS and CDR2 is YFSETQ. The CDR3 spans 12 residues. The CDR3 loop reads CASSSTADTQYF. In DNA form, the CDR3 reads TGCGCCAGCAGCTCCACAGCAGATACGCAGTATTTT.

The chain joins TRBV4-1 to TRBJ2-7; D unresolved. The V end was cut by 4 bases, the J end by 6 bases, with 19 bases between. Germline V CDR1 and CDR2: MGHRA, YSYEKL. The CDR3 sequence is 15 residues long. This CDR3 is CASSPQDPRVTEQYF. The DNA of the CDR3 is TGCGCCAGCAGCCCCCAGGATCCAAGGGTTACCGAGCAGTACTTC.

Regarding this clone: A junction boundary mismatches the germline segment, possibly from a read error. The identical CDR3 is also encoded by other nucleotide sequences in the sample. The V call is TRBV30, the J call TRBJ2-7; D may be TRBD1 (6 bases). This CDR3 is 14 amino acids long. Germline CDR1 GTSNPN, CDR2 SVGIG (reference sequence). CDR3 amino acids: CAWTTGNVAYEQYF. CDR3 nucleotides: TGTGCCTGGACAACAGGGAACGTAGCCTACGAGCAATACTTC.

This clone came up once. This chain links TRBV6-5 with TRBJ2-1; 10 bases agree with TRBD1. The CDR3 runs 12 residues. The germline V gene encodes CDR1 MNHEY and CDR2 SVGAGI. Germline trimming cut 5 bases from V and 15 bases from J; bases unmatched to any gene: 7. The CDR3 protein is CASSPGTGVAFF. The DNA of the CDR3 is TGTGCCAGCAGTCCCGGGACAGGGGTGGCGTTCTTC.

CDR3 DNA sequence: TGTGCCAGCTCACCGTCGACAGGACGAAACACCGGGGAGCTGTTTTTT. Translating it yields CASSPSTGRNTGELFF. This chain joins TRBV18 and TRBJ2-2, with D possibly TRBD1 on 6 matching bases. Germline V lookup: CDR1 KGHSH, CDR2 LQKENI. The CDR3 has 16 residues. V was shortened by 3 bases and J by 2 bases, with 13 bases between the two germline ends.

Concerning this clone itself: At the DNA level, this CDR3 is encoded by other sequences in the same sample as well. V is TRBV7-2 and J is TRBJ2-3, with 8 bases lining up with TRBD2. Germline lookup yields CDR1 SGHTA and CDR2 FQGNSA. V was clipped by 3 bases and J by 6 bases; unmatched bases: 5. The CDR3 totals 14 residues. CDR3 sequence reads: CASSFGLAADTQYF. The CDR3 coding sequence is TGTGCCAGCAGCTTCGGACTAGCTGCTGATACGCAGTATTTT. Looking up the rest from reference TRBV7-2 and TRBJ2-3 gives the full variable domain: GAGVSQSPSNKVTEKGKDVELRCDPISGHTALYWYRQSLGQGLEFLIYFQGNSAPDKSGLPSDRFSAERTGGSVSTLTIQRTQQEDSAVYLCASSFGLAADTQYFGPGTRLTVL.

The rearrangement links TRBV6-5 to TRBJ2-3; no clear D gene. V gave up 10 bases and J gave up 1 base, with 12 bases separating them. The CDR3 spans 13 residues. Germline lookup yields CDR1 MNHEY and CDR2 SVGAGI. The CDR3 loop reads CAISPSGTDTQYF. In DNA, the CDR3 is TGTGCCATTAGTCCCAGCGGCACAGATACGCAGTATTTT.

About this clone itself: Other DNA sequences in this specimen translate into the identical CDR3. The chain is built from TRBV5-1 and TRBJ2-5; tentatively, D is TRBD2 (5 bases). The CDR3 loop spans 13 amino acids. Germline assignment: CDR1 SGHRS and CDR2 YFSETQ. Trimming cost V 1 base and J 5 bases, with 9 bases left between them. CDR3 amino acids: CASSLLGGETQYF. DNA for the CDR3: TGCGCCAGCAGCTTGCTTGGCGGGGAGACCCAGTACTTC.

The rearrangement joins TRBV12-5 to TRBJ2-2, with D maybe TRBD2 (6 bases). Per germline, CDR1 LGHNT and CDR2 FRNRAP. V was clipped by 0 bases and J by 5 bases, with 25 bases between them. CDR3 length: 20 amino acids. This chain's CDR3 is CASGLVQRGGLGTGTGELFF. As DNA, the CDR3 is TGTGCTAGTGGTTTGGTCCAGAGGGGAGGACTCGGTACGGGGACCGGGGAGCTGTTTTTT.

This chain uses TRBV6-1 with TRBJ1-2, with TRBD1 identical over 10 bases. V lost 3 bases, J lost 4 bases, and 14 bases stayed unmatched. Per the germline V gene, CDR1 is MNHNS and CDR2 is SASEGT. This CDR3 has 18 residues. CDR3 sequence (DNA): TGTGCCAGCAGTGATTCCTATTACCTTTGGGACAGGGGCTATGGCTACACCTTC. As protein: CASSDSYYLWDRGYGYTF.

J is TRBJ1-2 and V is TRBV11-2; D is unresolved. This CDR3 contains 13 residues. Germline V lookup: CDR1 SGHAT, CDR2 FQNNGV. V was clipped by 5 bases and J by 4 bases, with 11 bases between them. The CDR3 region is CASSPSSGYGYTF. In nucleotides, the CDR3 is TGTGCCAGCAGCCCTAGCTCCGGCTATGGCTACACCTTC.

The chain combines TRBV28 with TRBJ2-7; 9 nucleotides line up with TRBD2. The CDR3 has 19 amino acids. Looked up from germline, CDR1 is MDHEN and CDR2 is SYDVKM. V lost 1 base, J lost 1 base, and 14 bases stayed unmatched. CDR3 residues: CASSLSPGTGGRESYEQYF. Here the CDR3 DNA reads TGTGCCAGCAGTTTATCCCCTGGTACCGGCGGGAGGGAATCCTACGAGCAGTACTTC.

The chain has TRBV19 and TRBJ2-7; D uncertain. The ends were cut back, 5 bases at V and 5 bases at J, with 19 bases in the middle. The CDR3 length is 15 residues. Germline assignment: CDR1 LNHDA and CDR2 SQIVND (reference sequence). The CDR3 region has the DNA TGTGCCAGTAGTCTCTCACCTTCGCCCTTTAACGAGCAGTACTTC. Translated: CASSLSPSPFNEQYF.

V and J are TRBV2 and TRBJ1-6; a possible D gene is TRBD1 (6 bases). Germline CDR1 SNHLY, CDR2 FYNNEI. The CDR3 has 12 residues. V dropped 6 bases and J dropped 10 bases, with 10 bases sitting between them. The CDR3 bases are TGTGCCAGCAGGACAGGTCTGTCACCCCTCCACTTT. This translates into CASRTGLSPLHF.

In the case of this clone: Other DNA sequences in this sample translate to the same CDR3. DNA for the CDR3: TGTGCCAGCAGCCCGGGACTAGCGGGAGGAGATGAGCAGTTCTTC. Translated, it gives CASSPGLAGGDEQFF. The rearrangement links TRBV11-3 to TRBJ2-1, with 15 nucleotides matching TRBD2. Trimming at V came to 5 bases and at J to 8 bases, leaving 4 bases not matched to a gene. Germline assignment: CDR1 SGHNT and CDR2 YENEEA. This CDR3 comprises 15 residues.

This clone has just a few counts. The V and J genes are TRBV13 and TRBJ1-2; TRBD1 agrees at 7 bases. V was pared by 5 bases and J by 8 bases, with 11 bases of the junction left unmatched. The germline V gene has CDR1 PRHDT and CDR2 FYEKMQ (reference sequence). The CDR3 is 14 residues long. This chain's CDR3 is CASSVTGYGKGYTF. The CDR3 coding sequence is TGTGCCAGCAGCGTGACAGGGTACGGGAAAGGCTACACCTTC.

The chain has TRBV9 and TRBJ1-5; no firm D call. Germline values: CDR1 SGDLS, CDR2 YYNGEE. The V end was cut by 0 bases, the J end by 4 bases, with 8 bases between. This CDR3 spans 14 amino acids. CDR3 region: CASSVDGENQPQHF. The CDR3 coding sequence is TGTGCCAGCAGCGTAGATGGGGAGAATCAGCCCCAGCATTTT. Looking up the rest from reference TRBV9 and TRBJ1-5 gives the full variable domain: DSGVTQTPKHLITATGQRVTLRCSPRSGDLSVYWYQQSLDQGLQFLIQYYNGEERAKGNILERFSAQQFPDLHSELNLSSLELGDSALYFCASSVDGENQPQHFGDGTRLSIL.

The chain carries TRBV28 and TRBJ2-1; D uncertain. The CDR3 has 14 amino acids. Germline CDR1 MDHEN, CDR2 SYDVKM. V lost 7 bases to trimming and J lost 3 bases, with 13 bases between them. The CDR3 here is CASIRIGVYNEQFF. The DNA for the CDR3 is TGTGCCAGCATCCGGATTGGGGTCTACAATGAGCAGTTCTTC.

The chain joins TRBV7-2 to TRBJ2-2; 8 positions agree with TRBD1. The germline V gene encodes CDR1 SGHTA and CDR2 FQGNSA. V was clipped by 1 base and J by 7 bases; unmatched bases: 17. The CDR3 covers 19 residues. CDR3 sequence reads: CASSLVFRLDRGSHGELFF. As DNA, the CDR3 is TGTGCCAGCAGCTTAGTGTTTAGATTAGACAGGGGATCTCACGGGGAGCTGTTTTTT.

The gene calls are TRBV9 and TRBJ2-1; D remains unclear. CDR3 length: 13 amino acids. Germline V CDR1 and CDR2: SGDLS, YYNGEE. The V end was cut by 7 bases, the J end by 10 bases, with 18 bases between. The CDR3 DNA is TGTGCCAGCGGACCAGGTAAAGTGACAGAGCAGTTCTTC. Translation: CASGPGKVTEQFF.

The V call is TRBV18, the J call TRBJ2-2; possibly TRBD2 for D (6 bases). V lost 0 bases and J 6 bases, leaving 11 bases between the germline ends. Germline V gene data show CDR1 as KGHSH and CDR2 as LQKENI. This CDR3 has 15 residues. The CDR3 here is CASSPPSAGSGELFF. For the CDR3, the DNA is TGTGCCAGCTCACCACCTTCGGCGGGGTCCGGGGAGCTGTTTTTT.

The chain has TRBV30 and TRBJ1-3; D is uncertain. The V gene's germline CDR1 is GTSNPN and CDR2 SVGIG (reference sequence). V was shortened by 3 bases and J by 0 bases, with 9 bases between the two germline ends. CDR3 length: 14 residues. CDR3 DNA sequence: TGTGCCTGGAGGGGAAGGGTCTCTGGAAACACCATATATTTT. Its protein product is CAWRGRVSGNTIYF.

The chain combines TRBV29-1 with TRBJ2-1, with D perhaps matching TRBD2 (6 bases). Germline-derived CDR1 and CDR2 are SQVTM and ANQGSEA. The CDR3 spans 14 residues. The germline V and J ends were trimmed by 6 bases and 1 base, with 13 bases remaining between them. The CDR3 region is CSVEGLVSYNEQFF. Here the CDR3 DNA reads TGCAGCGTGGAGGGCCTTGTATCCTACAATGAGCAGTTCTTC.

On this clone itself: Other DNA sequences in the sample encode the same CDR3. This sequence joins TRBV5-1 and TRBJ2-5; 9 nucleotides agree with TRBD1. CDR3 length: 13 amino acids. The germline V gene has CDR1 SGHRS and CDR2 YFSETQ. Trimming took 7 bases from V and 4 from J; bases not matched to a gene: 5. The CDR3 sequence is CASSQTGGETQYF. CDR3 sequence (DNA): TGCGCCAGCTCCCAGACAGGGGGAGAGACCCAGTACTTC. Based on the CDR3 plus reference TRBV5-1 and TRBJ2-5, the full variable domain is KAGVTQTPRYLIKTRGQQVTLSCSPISGHRSVSWYQQTPGQGLQFLFEYFSETQRNKGNFPGRFSGRQFSNSRSEMNVSTLELGDSALYLCASSQTGGETQYFGPGTRLLVL.

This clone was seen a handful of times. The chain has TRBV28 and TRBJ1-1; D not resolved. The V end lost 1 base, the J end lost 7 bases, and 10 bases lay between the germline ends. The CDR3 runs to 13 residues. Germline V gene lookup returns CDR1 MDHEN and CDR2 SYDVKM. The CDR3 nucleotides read TGTGCCAGCAGTTTATCTCAGTACGGTGAAGCTTTCTTT. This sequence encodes CASSLSQYGEAFF.

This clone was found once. CDR3 amino acids: CASSPKIRTSGFFETQYF. CDR3 coding DNA: TGTGCCAGCTCACCAAAGATTCGTACTAGCGGATTTTTTGAGACCCAGTACTTC. This chain joins TRBV18 and TRBJ2-5; 8 nucleotides match TRBD2. The CDR3 is 18 amino acids. Trimming at V came to 2 bases and at J to 5 bases, leaving 16 bases not matched to a gene. CDR1 KGHSH and CDR2 LQKENI come from the germline V gene.

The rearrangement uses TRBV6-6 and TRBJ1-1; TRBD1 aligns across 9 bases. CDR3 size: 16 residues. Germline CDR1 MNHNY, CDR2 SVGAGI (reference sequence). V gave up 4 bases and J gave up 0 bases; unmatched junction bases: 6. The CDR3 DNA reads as TGTGCCAGCAGTTCCGGACAGGGGTTGGTGAACACTGAAGCTTTCTTT. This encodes CASSSGQGLVNTEAFF.